The entry that follows covers one TCR beta chain sequence. Its matching antigen is unknown. It was with 60 Vbeta and 13 Jbeta primers that the PCR ran. The authors' processing: Unique TCR beta chains totaled about 78 million in a later count, with around 12 million of them shared. Profiling relied on immunoSEQ multiplex PCR, and the TCRdb table lists in-frame clones only, not all of them. That table is the source of V, J and clone size, and D and trimming were worked out from the DNA. Seen here are around 95,000 clones, roughly 80% observed once, and the top ten hold 10%. The data derive from a study of cytomegalovirus exposure and HLA in healthy donors. Overall study findings and caveats: TRBV6-2, TRBV6-3 and other indistinguishable V segments were excluded.

CDR1 is SGHTA and CDR2 is FQGNSA in the germline V gene. This CDR3 has 11 residues. Losses at the gene ends were 4 bases for V and 8 bases for J; bases not matched to a gene: 0. The sequence was collected from a man aged 25-45 years in good health and CMV-seropositive. Sample: PBMCs. The chain employs TRBV7-2 and TRBJ1-2, with TRBD1 identical over 8 bases. The CDR3 reads CASSYRGGYTF. The CDR3 DNA sequence: TGTGCCAGCAGCTACAGGGGGGGCTACACCTTC.